The 7 T cell receptor beta chains given below trace back to one sample, sequenced in a study of CD8+ T cells in alopecia areata. RNA was extracted and reverse transcribed into cDNA as the sequencing template. Sequencing was performed with immunoSEQ multiplex PCR; in TCRdb, only in-frame clones are kept and a portion is missing. This repertoire holds roughly 110,000 clones, and none appear only once. Sequencing input: lesional skin. The receptors were sampled from a C3H/HeJ mouse with alopecia areata. The strain's MHC haplotype is H2-k.

There are a few counts of this clone. The protein here is the DNA translation, as the TCRdb protein differs from it at residue 12. Gene names and germline match the mouse. Sequencing ends 3 residues short of the CDR3 end; the germline J gene provides the rest. Additional DNA sequences in this sample encode the identical CDR3. The chain recombines TRBV13-3 with TRBJ1-6; the match to TRBD1 covers 9 bases. TRBJ1-6 is an ORF, with its function uncertain. The CDR3 runs to 15 residues. V dropped 4 bases and J dropped 3; count of bases not matched to a gene: 2. Germline CDR1 reads NNHDY; CDR2 reads SYVADS. CDR3 DNA (partial): TGTGCCAGCAGTTTGGGACAGGGCTATAATTCGCCC. Encoded protein: CASSLGQGYNSP. The entire CDR3 sequence reads CASSLGQGYNSPLYF.

Regarding this clone: The gene names here belong to mouse. Coverage ceases 4 residues before the CDR3 finishes, and the germline J gene fills in the end. The rearrangement uses TRBV13-3 and TRBJ1-4, with TRBD1 matching over 7 bases. CDR1 is NNHDY, CDR2 SYVADS, per germline. The CDR3 is 15 residues long. V lost 2 bases, J lost 4 bases, and 5 bases stayed unmatched. The CDR3 DNA, read in part, is TGTGCCAGCAGTGAAGGGGGCGCCATCAACGAA. Protein: CASSEGGAINE. The entire CDR3 protein is CASSEGGAINERLFF.

In the case of this clone: Genes here carry mouse names. The read terminates 4 residues before the CDR3 end, so the remaining end is supplied by the germline J gene. The chain joins TRBV13-3 to TRBJ1-1, with 8 bases fitting TRBD1. Germline-derived CDR1 and CDR2 are NNHDY and SYVADS. With V trimmed by 4 bases and J by 3 bases, 5 bases remained unmatched. The CDR3 runs to 14 residues. The CDR3 loop is CASSRTGTDTEVFF. The part of the CDR3 DNA that was read is TGTGCCAGCAGTAGGACAGGGACGGACACA.

The table lists this clone with a few counts. All gene names here are mouse names. The CDR3 is CASSLVGDSYAEQFF. Incomplete CDR3 DNA: TGTGCAAGCAGCTTGGTGGGGGACAGTTATGCT. The V and J genes are TRBV16 and TRBJ2-1; TRBD1 might be the D (7 bases). The DNA ends 4 residues before the CDR3 does, and the rest of the CDR3 is filled in from the germline J gene. V was cut by 3 bases and J by 4 bases, with 13 bases left in between. Germline lookup yields CDR1 SGHSA and CDR2 FRNQAP. The CDR3 loop spans 15 amino acids.

There are many counts of this clone. Gene names are mouse gene names. The read terminates 4 residues ahead of where the CDR3 ends, so the germline J gene completes it. V and J are TRBV13-3 and TRBJ1-4, with 7 bases aligning to TRBD1. Germline CDR1 reads NNHDY; CDR2 reads SYVADS. The CDR3 is made up of 12 amino acids. This chain's CDR3 is CASSGQGERLFF. The CDR3 bases that were read are TGTGCCAGCAGTGGACAGGGCGAA.

This clone occurred a few times. Each gene name is a mouse one. The sequence runs out 4 residues before the end of the CDR3; the remainder is reconstructed from the germline J gene. The J gene is TRBJ2-1, the V gene TRBV13-3; TRBD2 matches 8 bases. Germline CDR1 is NNHDY and CDR2 is SYVADS. The CDR3 is made up of 14 amino acids. V shed 6 bases, J shed 3 bases, and the junction held 5 bases outside the gene matches. CDR3 DNA, as far as it was read: TGTGCCAGCACCTTGGACTGGGTCTATGCT. This codes for CASTLDWVYA. The full CDR3 protein reads CASTLDWVYAEQFF.

This clone was seen only a few times. The gene names here belong to mouse. Sequencing ends 4 residues short of the CDR3 end; the germline J gene provides the rest. The rearrangement uses TRBV13-2 and TRBJ2-1, with TRBD1 as a possible D gene (5 bases). CDR1 and CDR2 from the germline V gene are NNHNN and SYGAGS (reference sequence). The CDR3 covers 15 residues. Deletions cut 2 bases from V and 0 bases from J, with 9 bases between. CDR3 bases read: TGTGCCAGCGGTGAACGACAGAATAACTATGCT. It translates to CASGERQNNYA. The whole CDR3 sequence reads CASGERQNNYAEQFF.